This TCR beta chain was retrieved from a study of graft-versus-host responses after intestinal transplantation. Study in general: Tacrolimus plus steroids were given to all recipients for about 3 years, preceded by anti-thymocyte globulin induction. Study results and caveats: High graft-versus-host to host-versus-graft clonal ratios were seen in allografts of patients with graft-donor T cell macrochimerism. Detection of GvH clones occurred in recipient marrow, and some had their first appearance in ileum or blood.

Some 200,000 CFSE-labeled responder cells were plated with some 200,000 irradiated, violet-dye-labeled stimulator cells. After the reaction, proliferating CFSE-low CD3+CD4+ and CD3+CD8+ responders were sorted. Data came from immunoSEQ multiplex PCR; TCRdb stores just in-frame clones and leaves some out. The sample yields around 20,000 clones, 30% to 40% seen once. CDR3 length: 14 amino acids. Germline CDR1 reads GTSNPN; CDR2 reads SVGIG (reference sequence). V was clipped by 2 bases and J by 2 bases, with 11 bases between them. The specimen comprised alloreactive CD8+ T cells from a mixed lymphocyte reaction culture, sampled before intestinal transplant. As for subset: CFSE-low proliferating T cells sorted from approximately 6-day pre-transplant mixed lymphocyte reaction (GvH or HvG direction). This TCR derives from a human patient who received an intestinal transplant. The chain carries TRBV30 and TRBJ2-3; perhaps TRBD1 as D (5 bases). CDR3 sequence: CAWSLTGPTDTQYF. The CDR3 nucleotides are TGTGCCTGGAGTCTCACAGGCCCCACAGATACGCAGTATTTT.